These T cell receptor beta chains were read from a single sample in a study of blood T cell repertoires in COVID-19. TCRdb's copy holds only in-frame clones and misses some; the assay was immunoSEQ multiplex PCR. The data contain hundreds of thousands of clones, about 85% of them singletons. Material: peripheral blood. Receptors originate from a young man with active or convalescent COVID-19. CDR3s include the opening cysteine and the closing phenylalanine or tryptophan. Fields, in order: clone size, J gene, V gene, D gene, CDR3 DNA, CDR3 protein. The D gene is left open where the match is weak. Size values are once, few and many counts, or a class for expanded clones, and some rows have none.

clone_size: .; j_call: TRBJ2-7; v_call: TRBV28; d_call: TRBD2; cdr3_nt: TGTGCCAGCAGTTTACGGAGGGGCCGGGAGGTTGACTACGAGCAGTACTTC; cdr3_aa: CASSLRRGREVDYEQYF
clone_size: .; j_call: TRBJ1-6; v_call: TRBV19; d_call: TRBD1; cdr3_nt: TGTGCCAGTAGTATCCACCCTTTCCGGGACAGCGGGAATTCACCCCTCCACTTT; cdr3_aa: CASSIHPFRDSGNSPLHF
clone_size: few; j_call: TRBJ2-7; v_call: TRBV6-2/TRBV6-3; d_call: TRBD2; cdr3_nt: TGTGCCAGCAGTCCGGGATGGACTAGCGGAGGGATGTACGAGCAGTACTTC; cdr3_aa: CASSPGWTSGGMYEQYF
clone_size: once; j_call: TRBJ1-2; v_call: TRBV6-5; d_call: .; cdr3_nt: TGTGCCAGCAGTAAGCGGGATCTCTATGGCTACACCTTC; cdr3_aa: CASSKRDLYGYTF
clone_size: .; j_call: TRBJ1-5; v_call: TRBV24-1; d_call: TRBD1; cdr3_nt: TGTGCCACCAGTGATCCCGGACAGGGGGACTATCAGCCCCAGCATTTT; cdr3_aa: CATSDPGQGDYQPQHF
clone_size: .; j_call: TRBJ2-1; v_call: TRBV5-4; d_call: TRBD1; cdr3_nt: TGTGCCAGCAACAACATGGGACAGGGTGCCTACAATGAGCAGTTCTTC; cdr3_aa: CASNNMGQGAYNEQFF
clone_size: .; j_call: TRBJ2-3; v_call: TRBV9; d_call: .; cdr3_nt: TGTGCCAGCAATCGAGGGGGGGCCACAGATACGCAGTATTTT; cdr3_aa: CASNRGGATDTQYF
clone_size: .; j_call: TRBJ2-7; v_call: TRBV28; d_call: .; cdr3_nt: TGTGCCAGCAGTTTTGGACAGCACTACGAGCAGTACTTC; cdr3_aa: CASSFGQHYEQYF
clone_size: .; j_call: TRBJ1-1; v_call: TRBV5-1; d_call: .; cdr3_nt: TGCGCCAGCAGCCCGGGGGGACAAATGAACACTGAAGCTTTCTTT; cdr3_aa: CASSPGGQMNTEAFF
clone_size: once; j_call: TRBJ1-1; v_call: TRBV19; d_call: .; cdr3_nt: TGTGCCACAGAAGGACAGTCGTACGGAGAAGCTTTCTTT; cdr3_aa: CATEGQSYGEAFF
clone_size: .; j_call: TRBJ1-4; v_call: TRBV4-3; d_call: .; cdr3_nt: TGCGCCAGCAGCCAGGGAGGATCGGGTGAAAAACTGTTTTTT; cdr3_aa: CASSQGGSGEKLFF
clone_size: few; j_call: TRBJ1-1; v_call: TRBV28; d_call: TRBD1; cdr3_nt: TGTGCCAGCAGTCCCGGGACAGGGGGCACTGAAGCTTTCTTT; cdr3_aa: CASSPGTGGTEAFF
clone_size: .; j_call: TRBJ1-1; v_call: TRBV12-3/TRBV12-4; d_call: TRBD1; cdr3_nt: TGTGCCAGCAAAGGGACAGTAGGAACTGAAGCTTTCTTT; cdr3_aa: CASKGTVGTEAFF
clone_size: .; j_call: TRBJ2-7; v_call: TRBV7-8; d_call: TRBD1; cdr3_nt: TGTGCCAGCAGCTTTCGAGGGGACAGGGGGTACGAGCAGTACTTC; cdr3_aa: CASSFRGDRGYEQYF
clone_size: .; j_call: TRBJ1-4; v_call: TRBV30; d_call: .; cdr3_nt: TGTGCCGGGATCCTGGGAGATGAAAAACTGTTTTTT; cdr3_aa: CAGILGDEKLFF
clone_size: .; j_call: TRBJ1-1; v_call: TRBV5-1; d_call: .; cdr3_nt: TGCGCCAGCAGCTTACAGGTTCAGACTGAAGCTTTCTTT; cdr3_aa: CASSLQVQTEAFF
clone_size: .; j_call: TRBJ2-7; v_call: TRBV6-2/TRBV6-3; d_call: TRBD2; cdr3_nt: TGTGCCAGCAGTCGAAGGGCCGGGAGGGCCTACGAGCAGTACTTC; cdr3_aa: CASSRRAGRAYEQYF
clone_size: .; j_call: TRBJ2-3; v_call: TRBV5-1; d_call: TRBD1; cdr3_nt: TGCGCCAGCAGCTTGGCCTGGACAGGGACGGCAGATACGCAGTATTTT; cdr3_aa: CASSLAWTGTADTQYF
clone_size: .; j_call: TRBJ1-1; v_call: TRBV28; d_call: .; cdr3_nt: TGTGCCAGCAGTTTAGAGGATAACACTGAAGCTTTCTTT; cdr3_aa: CASSLEDNTEAFF
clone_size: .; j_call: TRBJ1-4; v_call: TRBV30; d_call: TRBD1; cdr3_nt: TGTGCCTGGAACAAGGACAGGTTTAATGAAAAACTGTTTTTT; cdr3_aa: CAWNKDRFNEKLFF
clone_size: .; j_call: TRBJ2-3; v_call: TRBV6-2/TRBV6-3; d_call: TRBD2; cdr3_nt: TGTGCCAGCAGTAAACCGTCCGGACTAGCGGGAGGGAGCAGTACGCAGTATTTT; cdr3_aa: CASSKPSGLAGGSSTQYF
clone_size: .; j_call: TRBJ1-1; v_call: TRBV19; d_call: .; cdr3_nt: TGTGCCAGTAGTACCCGACAAACCGTAGCTTTCTTT; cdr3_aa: CASSTRQTVAFF
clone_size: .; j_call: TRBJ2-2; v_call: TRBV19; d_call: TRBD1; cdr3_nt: TGTGCCAGTAGTATCGTCGCAGGGGGCGCCGGGGAGCTGTTTTTT; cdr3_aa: CASSIVAGGAGELFF
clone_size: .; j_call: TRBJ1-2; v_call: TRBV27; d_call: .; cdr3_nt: TGTGCCAGCAGTTCGGCGGGCCTTGAGGGCTACACCTTC; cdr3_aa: CASSSAGLEGYTF
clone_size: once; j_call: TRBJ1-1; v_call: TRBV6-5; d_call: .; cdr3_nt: TGTGCCAGCAGTTACTCCGGGGAGGGCACTGAAGCTTTCTTT; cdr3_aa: CASSYSGEGTEAFF
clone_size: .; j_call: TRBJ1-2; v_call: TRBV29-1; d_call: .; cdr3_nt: TGCAGCGTTGAGGTCCCGGACACATATGGCTACACCTTC; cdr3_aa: CSVEVPDTYGYTF
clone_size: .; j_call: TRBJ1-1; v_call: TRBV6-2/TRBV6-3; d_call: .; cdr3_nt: TGTGCCAGCAGTTACCCAATGGGACAAAGGAATCCTGAAGCTTTCTTT; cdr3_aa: CASSYPMGQRNPEAFF
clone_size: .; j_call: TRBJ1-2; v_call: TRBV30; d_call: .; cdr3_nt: TGTGCCTGGGGAGACAGATATGGCTACACCTTC; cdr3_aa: CAWGDRYGYTF
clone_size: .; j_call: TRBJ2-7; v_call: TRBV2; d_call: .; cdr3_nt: TGTGCCAGCAGTGGGTACAGCTCCTACGAGCAGTACTTC; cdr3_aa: CASSGYSSYEQYF
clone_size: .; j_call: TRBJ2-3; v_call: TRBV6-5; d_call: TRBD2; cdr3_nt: TGTGCCAGCAAGCAAGCGGGAGGGGCGCAGTATTTT; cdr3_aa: CASKQAGGAQYF
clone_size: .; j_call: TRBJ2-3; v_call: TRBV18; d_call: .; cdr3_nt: TGTGCCAGCTCACCGACAGTAACCTCCACAGATACGCAGTATTTT; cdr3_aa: CASSPTVTSTDTQYF
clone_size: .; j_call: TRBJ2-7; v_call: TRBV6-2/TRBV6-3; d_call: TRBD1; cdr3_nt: TGTGCCAGCAGCTCGGGACAGATATACGAGCAGTACTTC; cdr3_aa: CASSSGQIYEQYF
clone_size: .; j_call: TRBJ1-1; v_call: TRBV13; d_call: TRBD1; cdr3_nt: TGTGCCAGCAGATCGGGACAGAGCGGCACTGAAGCTTTCTTT; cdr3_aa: CASRSGQSGTEAFF
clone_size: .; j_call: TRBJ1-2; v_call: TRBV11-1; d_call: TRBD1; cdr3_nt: TGTGCCAGCAGCTTGTACAGGGGGTACGGCTACACCTTC; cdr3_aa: CASSLYRGYGYTF
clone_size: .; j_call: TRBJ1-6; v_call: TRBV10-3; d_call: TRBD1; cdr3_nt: TGTGCCATCAGGGGACAGGGGGCAAGTTTACTCCACTTT; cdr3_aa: CAIRGQGASLLHF
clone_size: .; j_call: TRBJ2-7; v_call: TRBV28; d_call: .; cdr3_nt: TGTGCCAGCAGCACCGGGTCTGAGCAGTACTTC; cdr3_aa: CASSTGSEQYF